A selection of T cell receptor beta chains follows, all from one sample in a study of blood T cell repertoires in COVID-19. Sequenced by immunoSEQ multiplex PCR; TCRdb stores in-frame clones only, minus some. The top ten hold about a sixth of the sample, which has tens of thousands of clones, approximately 80% seen once. Material: peripheral blood. The receptor source for this set is a woman aged 55 to 70 with acute or convalescent COVID-19. The CDR3 runs from the conserved cysteine through the conserved F or W. The D gene is left open where the match is weak.

>-|16|TRBV6-6|TRBJ1-1
CASSYQQGSRRTEAFF
>-|15|TRBV25-1|TRBJ1-1
CASSRDQGMNTEAFF
>-|15|TRBV7-2|TRBJ2-7
CASSLVQGSSYEQYF
>-|16|TRBV10-3|TRBJ1-1
CAISESGGFEAAEAFF
>-|18|TRBV21-1|TRBJ1-3
CASSKVYLTGLSGNTIYF
>-|14|TRBV11-3|TRBJ1-2
CASSPRTNNYGYTF
>-|16|TRBV3-1/TRBV3-2|TRBJ2-1
CASSETSLSSYNEQFF
>-|18|TRBV15|TRBJ1-1
CATSRDFADQVLNTEAFF
>-|13|TRBV18|TRBJ2-1
CASSPTRDNEQFF
>-|12|TRBV21-1|TRBJ1-4
CARNGEDEKLFF
>TRBD1|15|TRBV6-5|TRBJ1-3
CASSYTGGAGNTIYF
>TRBD2|13|TRBV7-2|TRBJ2-3
CASRAGAAATQYF
>TRBD1|13|TRBV5-1|TRBJ2-7
CASTPGGGYEQYF